These 2 T cell receptor beta chains share one sample of origin, sequenced in a study of cytomegalovirus exposure and HLA in healthy donors (dated by TCRdb to about 2017). Libraries were prepared through the immunoSEQ multiplex PCR assay. For the multiplex PCR, a mixture combining 60 forward primers for TCR Vbeta segments and 13 reverse primers for TCR Jbeta segments was used. What TCRdb holds here is the immuneACCESS table cut down to in-frame rearrangements. Part of the clones is not present; checked against another copy, under half of the missing clones reflect an unresolved V gene, and the others are unexplained. A total of about 180,000 clones appear in this sample, roughly 84% of them only once. The ten largest account for 0.95% to 1.3% of the sample. Sequences were obtained from PBMCs. The receptors shown here come from a man aged 30 to 39 in good health and CMV-seronegative.

The J gene is TRBJ2-5, the V gene TRBV7-8; TRBD1 aligns across 9 bases. With V trimmed by 5 bases and J by 2 bases, 15 bases remained unmatched. The CDR3 covers 18 residues. CDR1 and CDR2 (germline): SGHVS, FQNEAQ. The CDR3 reads CASSRAGRDRVVQETQYF. The CDR3 nucleotides read TGTGCCAGCAGCCGGGCCGGTAGGGACAGGGTCGTACAAGAGACCCAGTACTTC.

This chain connects TRBV2 to TRBJ1-3; no firm D call. Germline CDR1 SNHLY, CDR2 FYNNEI. This CDR3 comprises 15 residues. V was pared by 2 bases and J by 0 bases, with 8 bases between. The DNA for the CDR3 is TGTGCCAGCAGTGAATGGAGCGGCTCTGGAAACACCATATATTTT. Protein: CASSEWSGSGNTIYF. The full variable domain, in which reference TRBV2 and TRBJ1-3 provide the parts outside the CDR3, is EPEVTQTPSHQVTQMGQEVILRCVPISNHLYFYWYRQILGQKVEFLVSFYNNEISEKSEIFDDQFSVERPDGSNFTLKIRSTKLEDSAMYFCASSEWSGSGNTIYFGEGSWLTVV.